The clone carrying this T cell receptor beta chain was detected only a few times. The data were taken from a study of blood T cells in healthy people across ages. Germline CDR1 reads MNHEY; CDR2 reads SVGEGT. This CDR3 has 13 residues. V was clipped by 5 bases and J by 6 bases, with 14 bases between them. A second roughly 6 to 12 cycle PCR used barcoded and J-beta primers. TCRdb analysed the 5' RACE reads with MiXCR anew, one entry per CDR3 protein. The sample has about 780,000 distinct CDR3 sequences, around half seen once. The J gene is TRBJ2-7, the V gene TRBV6-2 or TRBV6-3, with D unclear. The source is a man aged 80 or over in good health. Sequencing was performed on blood. This chain's CDR3 is CASSVWVGREQYF. CDR3 bases: TGTGCCAGCAGTGTATGGGTCGGGCGCGAGCAGTACTTC.